This is a list of T cell receptor beta chains from one sample in a study of post-analysis software for immune sequencing data. TCRdb reprocessed the PCR reads with MiXCR, giving one entry per CDR3 protein. The data show 600,000 to 750,000 distinct CDR3 sequences, 55% to 60% seen once. Sample: blood. All receptors come from a girl aged 2-9 years with multiple sclerosis. Each CDR3 is given with its conserved first and last residue. A D gene is named only where the DNA matches it firmly. Not every row has a clone size; where given, it reads once, few, many or a size class.

clone_size j_call d_call v_call cdr3_nt cdr3_aa
- TRBJ2-1 - TRBV12-3/TRBV12-4 TGTGCCAGCAGTCCCCGGTTCAATGAGCAGTTCTTC CASSPRFNEQFF
- TRBJ2-2 TRBD2 TRBV7-2 TGTGCCAGCAGCTCGCTAGCGGGGGGGGACACCGGGGAGCTGTTTTTT CASSSLAGGDTGELFF
- TRBJ2-7 - TRBV25-1 TGTGCCAGCAGCAGCTTGGGCCCAGGGTTCTCCTACGAGCAGTACTTC CASSSLGPGFSYEQYF
- TRBJ2-6 - TRBV5-1 TGCGCCAGCAGCTTCCTACGCGGCTCTGGGGCCAACGTCCTGACTTTC CASSFLRGSGANVLTF
- TRBJ2-6 TRBD1 TRBV5-1 TGCGCCAGCAGTTCCGGGACAGGGGAGACTGGGGCCAACGTCCTGACTTTC CASSSGTGETGANVLTF
- TRBJ2-1 - TRBV28 TGCGCCAGCAGTCCCCCGGGCCCGTCGAGGAATGAGCAGTTCTTC CASSPPGPSRNEQFF
- TRBJ1-5 TRBD1 TRBV6-1 TGTGCCAGCAGCCCACTGGGACAGCCATATAGCAATCAGCCCCAGCATTTT CASSPLGQPYSNQPQHF
few TRBJ1-2 - TRBV12-3/TRBV12-4 TGTGCCAGCAGTCCCCCCGGGGAATGGGGCTACACCTTC CASSPPGEWGYTF
- TRBJ1-1 - TRBV9 TGTGCCAGCAGCGTAGCCCCGAGGTCGAACACTGAAGCTTTCTTT CASSVAPRSNTEAFF
- TRBJ2-7 TRBD1 TRBV13 TGTGCCAGCAGCTTGACAGGGAATACCTACGAGCAGTACTTC CASSLTGNTYEQYF
- TRBJ2-3 TRBD2 TRBV20-1 TGCAGCGCTAGAGATGCGGAGCGGGAGAGTGGAGATACGCAGTATTTT CSARDAERESGDTQYF
few TRBJ2-5 - TRBV12-3/TRBV12-4 TGTGCCAGCAGTAGGCACCAAGAGACCCAGTACTTC CASSRHQETQYF
- TRBJ1-2 - TRBV12-3/TRBV12-4 TGTGCCAGCTTAGCGGGGCTACCCTATGGCTACACCTTC CASLAGLPYGYTF
- TRBJ2-5 - TRBV5-1 TGCGCCAGCAGCTGGGGCAGGACGGAAGAGACCCAGTACTTC CASSWGRTEETQYF
once TRBJ2-5 - TRBV12-3/TRBV12-4 TGTGCCAGCAGTACACGCGCCCAAGAGACCCAGTACTTC CASSTRAQETQYF
few TRBJ2-6 - TRBV10-3 TGTGCCATCAGTGAACGCGGAAGTGGGGTTGGGGCCAACGTCCTGACTTTC CAISERGSGVGANVLTF
few TRBJ2-3 - TRBV20-1 TGCAGTGGGGGCGGCACAGATACGCAGTATTTT CSGGGTDTQYF
- TRBJ2-3 - TRBV20-1 TGCAGTGCTAGAGTCAATCCAGATACGCAGTATTTT CSARVNPDTQYF
- TRBJ2-7 TRBD1 TRBV6-2/TRBV6-3 TGTGCCAGCAGTTACCCTCCGACAGGGGGTCGGCGGGAGCAGTACTTC CASSYPPTGGRREQYF
few TRBJ2-6 TRBD2 TRBV10-3 TGTGCCATCAGTGACATACTAGCGGGGGCCTCTGGGGCCAACGTCCTGACTTTC CAISDILAGASGANVLTF
- TRBJ2-1 TRBD2 TRBV14 TGTGCCAGCAGCCACAGAGGGAGCGGGATCGATGAGCAGTTCTTC CASSHRGSGIDEQFF
- TRBJ1-1 - TRBV29-1 TGCAGCGTTCAGGGGCTTATGAACACTGAAGCTTTCTTT CSVQGLMNTEAFF
once TRBJ2-5 - TRBV12-3/TRBV12-4 TGTGCCAGCAGTTTAGCGCAGCGGCGGCCCCAAGAGACCCAGTACTTC CASSLAQRRPQETQYF
- TRBJ2-1 - TRBV6-5 TGTGCCAGCGGTTTACTTTACAATGAGCAGTTCTTC CASGLLYNEQFF
- TRBJ2-3 - TRBV20-1 TGCAGTGCTCCTGGGGCTAGTCTCACAGATACGCAGTATTTT CSAPGASLTDTQYF
- TRBJ2-7 - TRBV5-1 TGCGCCAGCAGCTTCCGGGAAACCTACGAGCAGTACTTC CASSFRETYEQYF
- TRBJ2-4 TRBD1 TRBV20-1 TGCAGTGCTTCGGACAGGGGGGTAGCCAAAAACATTCAGTACTTC CSASDRGVAKNIQYF
- TRBJ1-6 TRBD1 TRBV29-1 TGCAGCGTTCAGGACAGGGGAGCTTCACCCCTCCACTTT CSVQDRGASPLHF
many TRBJ2-5 - TRBV5-5 TGTGCCAGCAGCTTGGCTGAATCAGCCCAAGAGACCCAGTACTTC CASSLAESAQETQYF
- TRBJ2-5 - TRBV27 TGTGCCAGCAGTTTATATTGCGGGGCCTGCCAAGAGACCCAGTACTTC CASSLYCGACQETQYF
- TRBJ1-1 - TRBV7-9 TGTGCCAGCAGCCTTGGCAGGTTGGGTGAAGCTTTCTTT CASSLGRLGEAFF
- TRBJ2-7 - TRBV12-5 TGTGCTAGTGGTTTGCGAGTGTCCGTCAGGGGAGCAGACGAGCAGTACTTC CASGLRVSVRGADEQYF
- TRBJ1-2 - TRBV7-9 TGTGCCAGCAGCTTAGGGAGTAGGGGACGTGGCTACACCTTC CASSLGSRGRGYTF
few TRBJ1-4 TRBD1 TRBV5-1 TGCGCCAGCAGCCAAGAAACAGGGGAAGTGCTCCGTGTCGCAACTAATGAAAAACTGTTTTTT CASSQETGEVLRVATNEKLFF
- TRBJ2-7 - TRBV29-1 TGCAGCGTTGGGCGGAGCCTCTACGAGCAGTACTTC CSVGRSLYEQYF
- TRBJ2-5 - TRBV6-2/TRBV6-3 TGTGCCAGCAGTTACCCGGCGGCTACCCAAGAGGCCCAGTACTTC CASSYPAATQEAQYF
- TRBJ2-5 TRBD1 TRBV29-1 TGCAGCTCAAAATCGGACAGGGATGGGACCCAGTACTTC CSSKSDRDGTQYF
- TRBJ1-2 - TRBV6-5 TGTGCCAGCAGTTACACAGGTGGTGGCTACACCTTC CASSYTGGGYTF
- TRBJ2-3 TRBD1 TRBV6-2/TRBV6-3 TGTGCCAGCAGGAACCCGGAAGGGGGCAGGAAGGCAGATACGCAGTATTTT CASRNPEGGRKADTQYF
- TRBJ2-7 TRBD1 TRBV20-1 TGCAGTGGACTGGGACAGGGGATCTACGAGCAGTACTTC CSGLGQGIYEQYF
- TRBJ2-2 - TRBV7-2 TGTGCCAGCAGCTTAGAGGTGCGGGCGAACACCGGGGAGCTGTTTTTT CASSLEVRANTGELFF